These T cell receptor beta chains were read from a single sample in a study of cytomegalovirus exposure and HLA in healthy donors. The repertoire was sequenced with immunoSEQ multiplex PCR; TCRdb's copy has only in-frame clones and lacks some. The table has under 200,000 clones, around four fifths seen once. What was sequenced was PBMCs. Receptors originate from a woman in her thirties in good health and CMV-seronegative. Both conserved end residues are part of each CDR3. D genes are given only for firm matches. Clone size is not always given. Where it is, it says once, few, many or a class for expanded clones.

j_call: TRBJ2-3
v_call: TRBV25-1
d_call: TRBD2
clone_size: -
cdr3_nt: TGTGCCAGCAGTGAATGGCGGGGGAACACAGATACGCAGTATTTT
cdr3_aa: CASSEWRGNTDTQYF

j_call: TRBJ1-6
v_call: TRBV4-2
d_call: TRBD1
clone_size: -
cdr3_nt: TGTGCCAGCAGCCCCAGCCCCGCGACAGGGACCCTAAAAAGGTCTAATTCACCCCTCCACTTT
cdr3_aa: CASSPSPATGTLKRSNSPLHF

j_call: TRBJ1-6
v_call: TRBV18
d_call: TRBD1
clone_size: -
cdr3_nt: TGTGCCAGCTCCCCGACAGGGGATTGGGTCCACTTT
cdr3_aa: CASSPTGDWVHF

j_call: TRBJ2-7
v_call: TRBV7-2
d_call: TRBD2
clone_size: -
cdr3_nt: TGTGCCAGCAGCTTAGAGGCGGGGGGTCCGCGGGAGCAGTACTTC
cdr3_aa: CASSLEAGGPREQYF

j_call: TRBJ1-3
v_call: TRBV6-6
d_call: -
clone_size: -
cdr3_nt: TGTGCCAGCAGCTTACTCACCAGGACTGGAAACACCATATATTTT
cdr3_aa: CASSLLTRTGNTIYF

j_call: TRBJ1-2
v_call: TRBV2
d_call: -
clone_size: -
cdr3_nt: TGTGCCAGCAGTGACAGGGTTCTAATCTATGGCTACACCTTC
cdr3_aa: CASSDRVLIYGYTF

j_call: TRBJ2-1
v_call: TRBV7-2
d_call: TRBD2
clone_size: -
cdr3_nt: TGTGCCAGCAGCCAGAGCGGGGGGACCCCTCACCTGCTCTTC
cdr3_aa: CASSQSGGTPHLLF

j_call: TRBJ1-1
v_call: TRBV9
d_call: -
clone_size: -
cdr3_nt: TGTGCCAGCAGCGGCAGACAAGTGGTGACTGAAGCTTTCTTT
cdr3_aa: CASSGRQVVTEAFF

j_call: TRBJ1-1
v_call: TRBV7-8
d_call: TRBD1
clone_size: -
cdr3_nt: TGTGCCAGCAGCTTGGACAGGGGGAACACTGAAGCTTTCTTT
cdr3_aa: CASSLDRGNTEAFF

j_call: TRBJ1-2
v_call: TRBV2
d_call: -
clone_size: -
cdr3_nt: TGTGCCAGCAGTGAAGCCAGGGCGGCTGGCTACACCTTC
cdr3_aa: CASSEARAAGYTF

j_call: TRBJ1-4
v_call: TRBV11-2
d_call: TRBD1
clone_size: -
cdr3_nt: TGTGCCAGCAGCCCGACAGGGGGCTATGAAAAACTGTTTTTT
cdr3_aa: CASSPTGGYEKLFF

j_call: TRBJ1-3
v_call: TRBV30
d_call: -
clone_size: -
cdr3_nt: TGTGCCTGGCAACCCGGTTACTCTGGAAACACCATATATTTT
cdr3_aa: CAWQPGYSGNTIYF

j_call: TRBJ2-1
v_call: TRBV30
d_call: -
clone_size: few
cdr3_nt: TGTGCCTGGAGTGTGACTGCCTATGAGCAGTTCTTC
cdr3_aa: CAWSVTAYEQFF

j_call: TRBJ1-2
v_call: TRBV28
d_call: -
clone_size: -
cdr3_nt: TGTGCCAGCGGTCCGGGCACAGGCTATGGCTACACCTTC
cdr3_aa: CASGPGTGYGYTF

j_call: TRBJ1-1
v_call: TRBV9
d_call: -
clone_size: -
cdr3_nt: TGTGCCAGCTCCTCCCCGTTGGGGCCATTGAACACTGAAGCTTTCTTT
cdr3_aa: CASSSPLGPLNTEAFF

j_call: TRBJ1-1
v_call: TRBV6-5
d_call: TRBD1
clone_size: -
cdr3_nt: TGTGCCAGCAGGCTAACAGGGGGGGGTAACACTGAAGCTTTCTTT
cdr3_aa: CASRLTGGGNTEAFF

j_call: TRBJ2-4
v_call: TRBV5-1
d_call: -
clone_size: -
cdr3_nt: TGCGCCAGCACCACAGAAGGACAACAGAAAAACATTCAGTACTTC
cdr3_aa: CASTTEGQQKNIQYF